This T cell receptor (beta chain) was sequenced during a study of T cells in Graves' hyperthyroidism and ophthalmopathy. Across the study: Peripheral blood specimens were obtained at initial diagnosis, prior to any treatment.

Trimming removed 3 bases from V and 2 bases from J; junction bases left unmatched: 4. The CDR3 contains 15 residues. Germline lookup yields CDR1 SGHDT and CDR2 YYEEEE. Regarding the study as a whole: Ophthalmopathy and stable hyperthyroidism were told apart by a 13 V-J model.

The study left out patients who had uncontrolled infection, other autoimmune disease, pregnancy or lactation. The PBMCs were taken from more than 8 ml of fresh peripheral blood. This clonotype was seen only a few times. Antigen unknown. The CDR3 regions of TCR beta were amplified from RNA transcripts. HTBI primers were the set used in a first-round RT-PCR of the TCR CDR3. One entry per CDR3 protein, called by TCRdb with MiXCR from the multiplex PCR reads. The sample carries 640,000 or so distinct CDR3 sequences, over 12% recorded once. The sequenced sample consisted of blood. V gene TRBV5-6 combines with J gene TRBJ2-5, with TRBD2 identical over 10 bases. The sequence came from a woman between 35 and 50 years old with Graves' ophthalmopathy. The chain's CDR3 is CASSSLTSGQETQYF. In DNA form, the CDR3 reads TGTGCCAGCAGCTCCCTGACTAGCGGGCAAGAGACCCAGTACTTC.